The 18 T cell receptor beta chains given below trace back to one sample, sequenced in a study of blood T cell repertoires in COVID-19. The data were produced by immunoSEQ multiplex PCR, yet TCRdb's version contains in-frame clones alone and is incomplete. Found here are about 150,000 clones, around 80% of them singletons; the top ten hold 2.5% to 3.5%. The sample consisted of peripheral blood. The receptors come from a woman in her sixties with acute or convalescent COVID-19.

For the CDR3, the DNA is TGTGCCAGCAGCCAAGATGATAGGAGGGTGAACACTGAAGCTTTCTTT. It yields the protein CASSQDDRRVNTEAFF. The chain links TRBV4-2 to TRBJ1-1; D ambiguous. The V gene's germline CDR1 is LGHNA and CDR2 YNFKEQ. Trimming removed 0 bases at V and 0 bases at J, with 11 bases between. The CDR3 contains 16 residues.

The V and J genes are TRBV5-1 and TRBJ1-1; D not certain. The CDR3 contains 13 residues. The germline V and J ends were trimmed by 0 bases and 0 bases, with 3 bases remaining between them. From germline, CDR1 is SGHRS and CDR2 YFSETQ. The chain's CDR3 is CASSLVVNTEAFF. CDR3 DNA sequence: TGCGCCAGCAGCTTGGTCGTGAACACTGAAGCTTTCTTT.

The V gene is TRBV7-9, the J gene TRBJ1-4, with 7 bases fitting TRBD1. The CDR3 consists of 15 residues. V dropped 0 bases and J dropped 8; count of bases not matched to a gene: 6. Germline CDR1 and CDR2: SEHNR and FQNEAQ (reference sequence). The DNA of the CDR3 is TGTGCCAGCAGCTTAGCGGAGACAGGGAAGGAAAAACTGTTTTTT. It yields the protein CASSLAETGKEKLFF. The entire variable domain, with the rest obtained from reference TRBV7-9 and TRBJ1-4, is as follows: DTGVSQNPRHKITKRGQNVTFRCDPISEHNRLYWYRQTLGQGPEFLTYFQNEAQLEKSRLLSDRFSAERPKGSFSTLEIQRTEQGDSAMYLCASSLAETGKEKLFFGSGTQLSVL.

This clone was seen a handful of times. The chain joins TRBV5-3 to TRBJ2-7, with no clear D. TRBV5-3 qualifies as an ORF whose function is uncertain. V lost 7 bases to trimming and J lost 3 bases, with 11 bases between them. This CDR3 comprises 12 residues. The CDR3 sequence is CARPCRHYEQYF. DNA of the CDR3: TGTGCCAGACCTTGCAGACACTACGAGCAGTACTTC.

The V and J genes are TRBV28 and TRBJ2-1, with 13 bases identical to TRBD2. The CDR3 has 14 residues. From germline, CDR1 is MDHEN and CDR2 SYDVKM. Losses at the gene ends were 4 bases for V and 7 bases for J; bases not matched to a gene: 1. The CDR3 loop reads CASSSTSGGNEQFF. The DNA for the CDR3 is TGTGCCAGCAGTTCGACTAGCGGGGGGAATGAGCAGTTCTTC.

The chain joins TRBV27 to TRBJ2-3; TRBD1 matches 7 bases. The CDR3 consists of 16 residues. Germline CDR1 MNHEY, CDR2 SMNVEV (reference sequence). The trim removed 2 bases at V and 2 bases at J, leaving 7 bases unmatched. The CDR3 here is CASSLERTGFTDTQYF. In nucleotides, the CDR3 is TGTGCCAGCAGTTTAGAGAGGACAGGATTCACAGATACGCAGTATTTT.

The genes are TRBV7-2 and TRBJ1-1, with 7 bases lining up with TRBD1. V trimming: 4 bases; J trimming: 1 base; junction bases outside the gene matches: 12. This CDR3 spans 17 amino acids. Germline assignment: CDR1 SGHTA and CDR2 FQGNSA. The CDR3: CASSWRQGIMGNTEAFF. CDR3 in DNA: TGTGCCAGCAGCTGGCGACAGGGTATCATGGGGAACACTGAAGCTTTCTTT.

The chain uses TRBV6-2 or TRBV6-3 and TRBJ2-3; 8 nucleotides line up with TRBD2. The germline V gene has CDR1 MNHEY and CDR2 SVGEGT. Unmatched junction bases numbered 10, after V lost 5 bases and J lost 3 bases. This CDR3 contains 16 residues. CDR3 sequence (DNA): TGTGCCAGCAGTGCCCTACCGGGACTAGGGACAGATACGCAGTATTTT. Translation: CASSALPGLGTDTQYF.

In this sample, this clone turned up once. The V gene is TRBV6-2 or TRBV6-3, the J gene TRBJ1-6; 9 bases agree with TRBD1. CDR1 is MNHEY, CDR2 SVGEGT, per germline. J lost 5 bases, V lost 5 bases, and 1 base had no gene match. The CDR3 is 14 amino acids. The CDR3 bases are TGTGCCAGCAGTACAGGGGGCCATAATTCACCCCTCCACTTT. Its translation: CASSTGGHNSPLHF.

This clone turned up a few times. Additional DNA sequences in this sample encode the identical CDR3. The rearrangement uses TRBV7-2 and TRBJ1-6, with 9 bases lining up with TRBD1. The CDR3 is 15 amino acids. CDR1 SGHTA and CDR2 FQGNSA come from the germline V gene. Trimming at V came to 5 bases and at J to 10 bases, leaving 9 bases not matched to a gene. Here the CDR3 DNA reads TGTGCCAGCAGCCCAGGGACAGGGACGAGATCACCCCTCCACTTT. Its translation: CASSPGTGTRSPLHF.

This chain connects TRBV9 to TRBJ1-1, with 7 positions matching TRBD1. The ends lost 3 bases at V and 0 bases at J; junction bases unmatched: 5. The CDR3 contains 15 residues. The V gene's germline CDR1 is SGDLS and CDR2 YYNGEE. The CDR3 region is CASSARGQMNTEAFF. In nucleotides, the CDR3 is TGTGCCAGCAGCGCACGGGGACAGATGAACACTGAAGCTTTCTTT.

The chain carries TRBV2 and TRBJ1-1, with a possible D match to TRBD1 (5 bases). CDR3 length: 12 residues. With 6 bases removed from V and 2 bases from J, the gap between germline ends came to 7 bases. The germline V gene encodes CDR1 SNHLY and CDR2 FYNNEI. CDR3 coding DNA: TGTGCCAGCAGAGGGGTTAACACTGAAGCTTTCTTT. Translating gives CASRGVNTEAFF. The complete variable domain, with remaining parts taken from reference TRBV2 and TRBJ1-1, reads EPEVTQTPSHQVTQMGQEVILRCVPISNHLYFYWYRQILGQKVEFLVSFYNNEISEKSEIFDDQFSVERPDGSNFTLKIRSTKLEDSAMYFCASRGVNTEAFFGQGTRLTVV.

The chain combines TRBV19 with TRBJ1-4, with no clear D. Germline V gene lookup returns CDR1 LNHDA and CDR2 SQIVND (reference sequence). This CDR3 has 14 amino acids. Trimming pared 1 base from V and 4 bases from J, leaving 7 bases between. CDR3 nucleotide sequence: TGTGCCAGTAGTATAGGAGGGATTAATGAAAAACTGTTTTTT. It yields the protein CASSIGGINEKLFF. Full variable domain (remainder filled in from reference TRBV19 and TRBJ1-4): DGGITQSPKYLFRKEGQNVTLSCEQNLNHDAMYWYRQDPGQGLRLIYYSQIVNDFQKGDIAEGYSVSREKKESFPLTVTSAQKNPTAFYLCASSIGGINEKLFFGSGTQLSVL.

The chain recombines TRBV7-2 with TRBJ2-3; TRBD1 agrees at 10 bases. This CDR3 is 15 amino acids long. Germline V gene sequence: CDR1 SGHTA, CDR2 FQGNSA. V lost 6 bases to trimming and J lost 1 base; unmatched junction nucleotides: 4. The CDR3 is CASRKGTGGTDTQYF. As DNA, the CDR3 is TGTGCCAGCAGGAAAGGGACAGGGGGCACAGATACGCAGTATTTT.

The chain couples TRBV21-1 to TRBJ1-2; the table's D call TRBD1 went unverified against the DNA. TRBV21-1 is flagged as a pseudogene. The CDR3 length is 14 residues. The CDR3 bases are TGTGCCAGCATCCCTGGACAGGGGAACTATGGCTACACCTTC. It translates to CASIPGQGNYGYTF.

The rearrangement uses TRBV7-6 and TRBJ1-2; 7 positions agree with TRBD1. The CDR3 spans 16 residues. CDR1 and CDR2 from the germline V gene are SGHVS and FNYEAQ. Trimming at V came to 1 base and at J to 1 base, leaving 6 bases not matched to a gene. CDR3 region: CASSLGAGGSNYGYTF. CDR3 DNA: TGTGCCAGCAGCTTAGGCGCAGGGGGAAGTAACTATGGCTACACCTTC.

The chain links TRBV6-5 to TRBJ1-5; D remains unclear. The V and J ends lost 0 bases and 5 bases respectively, with 5 bases between them. The CDR3 totals 13 residues. Germline CDR1 MNHEY, CDR2 SVGAGI. CDR3 loop: CASSYSQYQPQHF. In nucleotides, the CDR3 is TGTGCCAGCAGTTACTCGCAGTATCAGCCCCAGCATTTT.

The V gene is TRBV6-5, the J gene TRBJ1-1; D unclear. Germline V gene lookup returns CDR1 MNHEY and CDR2 SVGAGI. This CDR3 spans 15 amino acids. Trimming took off 0 bases at V and 3 bases at J, with 11 bases between the two ends. The DNA of the CDR3 is TGTGCCAGCAGTTACTCGAACACGGGTCACACTGAAGCTTTCTTT. It is translated as CASSYSNTGHTEAFF.